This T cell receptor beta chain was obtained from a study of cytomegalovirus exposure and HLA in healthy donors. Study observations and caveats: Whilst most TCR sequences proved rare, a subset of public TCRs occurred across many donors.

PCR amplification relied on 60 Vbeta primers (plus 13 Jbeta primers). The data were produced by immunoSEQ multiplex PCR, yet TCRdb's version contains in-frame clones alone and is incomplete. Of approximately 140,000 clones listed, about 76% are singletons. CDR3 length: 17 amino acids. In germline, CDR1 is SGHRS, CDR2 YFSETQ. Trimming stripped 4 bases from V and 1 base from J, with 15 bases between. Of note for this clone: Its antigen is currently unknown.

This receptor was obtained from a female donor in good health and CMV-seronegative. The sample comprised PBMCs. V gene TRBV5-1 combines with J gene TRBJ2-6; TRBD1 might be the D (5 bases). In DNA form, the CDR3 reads TGCGCCAGCAGCATACCAAGGGGCGAGTCTGGGGCCAACGTCCTGACTTTC. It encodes CASSIPRGESGANVLTF. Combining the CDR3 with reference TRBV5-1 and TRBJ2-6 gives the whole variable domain KAGVTQTPRYLIKTRGQQVTLSCSPISGHRSVSWYQQTPGQGLQFLFEYFSETQRNKGNFPGRFSGRQFSNSRSEMNVSTLELGDSALYLCASSIPRGESGANVLTFGAGSRLTVL.